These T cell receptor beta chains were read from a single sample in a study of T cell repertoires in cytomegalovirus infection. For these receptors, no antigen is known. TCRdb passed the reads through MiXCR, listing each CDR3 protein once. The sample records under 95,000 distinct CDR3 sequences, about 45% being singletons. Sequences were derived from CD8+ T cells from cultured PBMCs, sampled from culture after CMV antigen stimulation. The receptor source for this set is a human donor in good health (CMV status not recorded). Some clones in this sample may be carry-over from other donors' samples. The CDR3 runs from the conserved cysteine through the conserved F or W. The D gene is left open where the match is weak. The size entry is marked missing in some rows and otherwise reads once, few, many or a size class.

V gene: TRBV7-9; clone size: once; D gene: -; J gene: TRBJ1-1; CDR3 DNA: TGTGCCAGCAGCTTCGAGACTGAAGCTTTCTTT; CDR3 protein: CASSFETEAFF
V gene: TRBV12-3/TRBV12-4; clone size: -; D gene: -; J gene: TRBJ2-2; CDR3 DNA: TGTGCCAGCAGGGAACTAGCGAACACCGGGGAGCTGTTTTTT; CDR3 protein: CASRELANTGELFF
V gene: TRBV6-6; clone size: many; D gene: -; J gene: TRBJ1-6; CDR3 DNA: TGTGCCAGCAGGAACGACCTCACGGGGGGCTTAAGCTCCTATAATTCACCCCTCCACTTT; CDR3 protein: CASRNDLTGGLSSYNSPLHF
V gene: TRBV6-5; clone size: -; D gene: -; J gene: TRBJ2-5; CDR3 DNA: TGTGCCAGCAGTTACCTGGCTAGCCGGGAGAGTAGAGAGACCCAGTACTTC; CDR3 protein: CASSYLASRESRETQYF
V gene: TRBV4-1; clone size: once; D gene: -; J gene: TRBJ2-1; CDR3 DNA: TGCGCCAGCAGCCAATTCGGGTCTGGGGGTGAGCAGTTCTTC; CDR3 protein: CASSQFGSGGEQFF
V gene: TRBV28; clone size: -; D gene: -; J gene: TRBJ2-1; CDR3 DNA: TGTGCCAGCAGTTTAATCAGTTACACGTACAATGAGCAGTTCTTC; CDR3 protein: CASSLISYTYNEQFF
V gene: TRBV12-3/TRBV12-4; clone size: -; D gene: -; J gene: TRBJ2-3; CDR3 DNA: TGTGCCAGCAGTTCCTACCGAGCGGACACAGATACGCAGTATTTT; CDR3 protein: CASSSYRADTDTQYF
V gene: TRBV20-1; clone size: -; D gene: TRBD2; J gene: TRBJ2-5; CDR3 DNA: TGCAGTGCCCGACGGGGAGGGGAGACCCAGTACTTC; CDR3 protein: CSARRGGETQYF
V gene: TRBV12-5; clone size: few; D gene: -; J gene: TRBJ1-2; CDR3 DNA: TGTGCTAGTGGTTTGAACAGGGAGGTTGGCTACACCTTC; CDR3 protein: CASGLNREVGYTF
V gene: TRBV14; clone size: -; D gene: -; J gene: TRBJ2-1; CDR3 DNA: TGTGCCAGCAGCCTTGACTACAATGAGCAGTTCTTC; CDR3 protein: CASSLDYNEQFF
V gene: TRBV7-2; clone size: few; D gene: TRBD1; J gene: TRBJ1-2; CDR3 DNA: TGTGCCAGCAGCTTCGTGACAGGGGGCGATTATGGCTACACCTTC; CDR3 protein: CASSFVTGGDYGYTF
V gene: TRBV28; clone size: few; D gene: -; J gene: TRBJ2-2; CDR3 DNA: TGTGCCAGCATCAGAGGGGGACTCCCGATCACCGGGGAGCTGTTTTTT; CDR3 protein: CASIRGGLPITGELFF